This entry is about one TCR beta chain. Germline V gives CDR1 GTSNPN, CDR2 SVGIG (reference sequence). J was trimmed by 8 bases and V by 3 bases; bases with no gene match: 7. CDR3 length equals 13 residues. This record belongs to a study of blood T cell repertoires in COVID-19. Whole-study context: There were acute and convalescent COVID-19 samples, and they came from the United States, Italy and Spain. T cells, B-cell-depleted T cells, or PBMCs provided the cDNA or gDNA that served as material.

In the study's own analysis: The assay estimated nucleated cells by amplifying reference gene primers. The data were produced by immunoSEQ multiplex PCR, yet TCRdb's version contains in-frame clones alone and is incomplete. V, J and clone size are taken as reported in that table, and D and trimming were inferred from the DNA itself. The sample contains around 200,000 clones, 70% to 85% of which appear only once. The chain has TRBV30 and TRBJ2-1, with 7 bases that match TRBD2. The sample taken for sequencing was peripheral blood. The sequence came from a man aged 50 to 60 who had recovered from COVID-19. CDR3 nucleotide sequence: TGTGCCTGGAGACGAGGGAGGGCCGATGAGCAGTTCTTC. It yields the protein CAWRRGRADEQFF.